This T cell receptor beta chain was identified during a study of response to subunit inactivated influenza vaccine. V lost 0 bases to trimming and J lost 4 bases, with 6 bases between them. Germline loops: CDR1 LNHNV, CDR2 YYDKDF (reference sequence). CDR3 length equals 13 residues. This clonotype was found a few times. What it binds is not known. TCRdb recomputed calls from the RT-PCR reads with MiXCR, one row per CDR3 protein. The data show 650,000 to 800,000 distinct CDR3 sequences, approximately 17% seen once. Findings and limits, study-wide: There was a suggestion from the authors that each seasonal influenza vaccination recruits few new T cells.

The chain carries TRBV15 and TRBJ1-2; unclear D gene. The clonotype comes from a man aged 45 to 65 who received an inactivated influenza vaccine. Here the sequenced sample was PBMCs from blood, taken around 5 days after vaccination. CDR3 sequence reads: CATSRDLAYGYTF. The CDR3 region has the DNA TGTGCCACCAGCAGAGATCTAGCCTATGGCTACACCTTC.